These 27 T cell receptor beta chains originate from one sample sequenced in a study of OX40 agonist ivuxolimab in advanced cancers. Generated by immunoSEQ multiplex PCR, the TCRdb table keeps only in-frame clones and is missing some. The top ten clones hold roughly 14% of a sample with 40,000 to 45,000 clones, over 75% of them seen once. The source material was CD4+ or CD8+ T cells sorted from blood, sampled in a trial of the OX40 agonist ivuxolimab. The receptors originated from an adult with an advanced solid tumor such as melanoma, head and neck, liver or kidney cancer.

The V and J genes are TRBV7-5 and TRBJ1-1; the table's D call, TRBD1, has no DNA check behind it. TRBV7-5 is listed as a pseudogene. The CDR3 runs to 15 residues. In nucleotides, the CDR3 is TGTGCCAGCAGCTCCGGACAGGGTGTGGGCACTGAAGCTTTCTTT. The encoded protein is CASSSGQGVGTEAFF.

The chain recombines TRBV7-2 with TRBJ2-1; TRBD2 matches at 8 bases. The J segment lost 4 bases and the V segment lost 1 base, leaving 3 bases of the junction unmatched. The CDR3 contains 15 residues. Germline V gives CDR1 SGHTA, CDR2 FQGNSA. The CDR3 sequence is CASSLDAGGYNEQFF. For the CDR3, the DNA is TGTGCCAGCAGCTTAGATGCGGGGGGTTACAATGAGCAGTTCTTC.

The chain has TRBV5-1 and TRBJ2-7, with 7 bases that match TRBD2. Germline lookup yields CDR1 SGHRS and CDR2 YFSETQ. V trimming: 1 base; J trimming: 2 bases; junction bases outside the gene matches: 6. The CDR3 runs to 15 residues. The CDR3 DNA reads as TGCGCCAGCAGCTTGTGGGCTAGCGGTACCTACGAGCAGTACTTC. Translation: CASSLWASGTYEQYF.

The V call is TRBV5-6, the J call TRBJ2-3; a weak D match, TRBD1 (6 bases). Germline-derived CDR1 and CDR2 are SGHDT and YYEEEE. This CDR3 spans 17 amino acids. V was shortened by 2 bases and J by 0 bases, with 16 bases between the two germline ends. The CDR3 nucleotides read TGTGCCAGCAGCTTCCGGCCAGGGGTAATGAGCACAGATACGCAGTATTTT. It yields the protein CASSFRPGVMSTDTQYF. Variable domain in full (rest from reference TRBV5-6 and TRBJ2-3): DAGVTQSPTHLIKTRGQQVTLRCSPKSGHDTVSWYQQALGQGPQFIFQYYEEEERQRGNFPDRFSGHQFPNYSSELNVNALLLGDSALYLCASSFRPGVMSTDTQYFGPGTRLTVL.

The chain links TRBV6-1 to TRBJ1-1, with D possibly being TRBD1 (6 bases). Germline V gene data show CDR1 as MNHNS and CDR2 as SASEGT. The V end was cut by 6 bases, the J end by 1 base, with 9 bases between. The CDR3 sequence is 13 residues long. CDR3 DNA sequence: TGTGCCAGCAGGGGACACCAGAACACTGAAGCTTTCTTT. It yields the protein CASRGHQNTEAFF.

The chain joins TRBV9 to TRBJ2-2, with TRBD2 matching 9 bases. J was trimmed by 11 bases and V by 4 bases; bases with no gene match: 9. Germline CDR1 SGDLS, CDR2 YYNGEE. The CDR3 sequence is 14 residues long. The CDR3, as DNA: TGTGCCAGCAGCCTCCGGCCTAGCGGGGACGAGCTGTTTTTT. Protein: CASSLRPSGDELFF.

CDR3 region: CAWSDRSVRAKEQYF. The CDR3, as DNA: TGTGCCTGGAGCGACAGGTCCGTGAGGGCTAAAGAGCAGTACTTC. The rearrangement joins TRBV30 to TRBJ2-7; tentatively, D is TRBD1 (6 bases). V lost 3 bases, J lost 7 bases, and 22 bases lay in between. The CDR3 covers 15 residues. Looked up from germline, CDR1 is GTSNPN and CDR2 is SVGIG (reference sequence).

The V gene is TRBV5-4, the J gene TRBJ2-3, with D maybe TRBD2 (5 bases). Germline V CDR1 and CDR2: SGHNT, YYREEE (reference sequence). CDR3 length equals 15 residues. V lost 2 bases to trimming and J lost 1 base, with 11 bases between them. The CDR3 DNA follows: TGTGCCAGCAGCTTTGATGGGAGAGGCACAGATACGCAGTATTTT. Its protein is CASSFDGRGTDTQYF. Complete variable domain (other parts from reference TRBV5-4 and TRBJ2-3): ETGVTQSPTHLIKTRGQQVTLRCSSQSGHNTVSWYQQALGQGPQFIFQYYREEENGRGNFPPRFSGLQFPNYSSELNVNALELDDSALYLCASSFDGRGTDTQYFGPGTRLTVL.

The CDR3 sequence: CASSWGQGNEQFF. The CDR3 nucleotides read TGTGCCAGCAGTTGGGGACAGGGCAATGAGCAGTTCTTC. The gene calls are TRBV6-5 and TRBJ2-1; the match to TRBD1 covers 9 bases. The CDR3 consists of 13 residues. V trimming: 4 bases; J trimming: 6 bases; junction bases outside the gene matches: 1. CDR1 is MNHEY, CDR2 SVGAGI, per germline.

V is TRBV14 and J is TRBJ2-5, with TRBD2 matching 11 bases. The J call is uncertain, as TRBJ2-7 better fits the DNA end. This CDR3 region has 16 residues. Germline V gives CDR1 SGHDN, CDR2 FVKESK. The CDR3: CASSQDIAGGRSEQYF. CDR3 bases: TGTGCCAGCAGCCAAGACATAGCGGGAGGGCGCAGCGAGCAGTACTTC.

The V and J genes are TRBV28 and TRBJ1-6; D gene unclear. The V and J ends lost 5 bases and 7 bases respectively, with 15 bases between them. This CDR3 contains 15 residues. CDR1 is MDHEN and CDR2 is SYDVKM in the germline V gene. The CDR3 bases are TGTGCCAGCAGTCCACAAGGGTGGAGGAATTCACCCCTCCACTTT. It specifies CASSPQGWRNSPLHF.

This chain links TRBV9 with TRBJ2-7; D gene uncertain. Germline V lookup: CDR1 SGDLS, CDR2 YYNGEE. The CDR3 runs 16 residues. V gave up 0 bases and J gave up 3 bases, with 16 bases separating them. This CDR3 is CASSVVPYGDYYEQYF. As DNA, the CDR3 is TGTGCCAGCAGCGTAGTCCCGTATGGGGATTACTACGAGCAGTACTTC.

The V and J genes are TRBV5-5 and TRBJ1-2; no reliable D call. Trimming shortened V by 5 bases and J by 5 bases, and 13 bases separated the two germline ends. The CDR3 length is 13 residues. Germline lookup yields CDR1 SGHKS and CDR2 YYEKEE (reference sequence). CDR3 bases: TGTGCCAGCAGTTCGCTGGCAGTTTATGGCTACACCTTC. This gives the protein CASSSLAVYGYTF.

As concerns this clone: Distinct nucleotide sequences in the sample also encode this CDR3. The rearrangement links TRBV5-1 to TRBJ1-2; D remains ambiguous. With 0 bases removed from V and 3 bases from J, the gap between germline ends came to 3 bases. From germline, CDR1 is SGHRS and CDR2 YFSETQ. This CDR3 contains 12 residues. The CDR3 is CASSLGDYGYTF. The CDR3, as DNA: TGCGCCAGCAGCTTGGGTGACTATGGCTACACCTTC.

The rearrangement links TRBV21-1 to TRBJ2-7; TRBD1 was called by the table and not checked on the DNA. TRBV21-1 represents a pseudogene. The CDR3 is 13 amino acids. The CDR3 reads CASSGRGPYEQYF. CDR3 in DNA: TGTGCCAGCAGCGGCAGGGGGCCTTACGAGCAGTACTTC.

This clone was seen once. This sequence joins TRBV5-1 and TRBJ2-3; D gene uncertain. CDR1 is SGHRS, CDR2 YFSETQ, per germline. V lost 0 bases and J 0 bases, leaving 5 bases between the germline ends. The CDR3 spans 14 residues. CDR3 sequence (DNA): TGCGCCAGCAGCTTGGGCACCAGCACAGATACGCAGTATTTT. This gives the protein CASSLGTSTDTQYF.

The V gene is TRBV29-1, the J gene TRBJ2-3; D is tentatively TRBD1 or TRBD2 (7 bases each). The CDR3 has 16 residues. The V end was cut by 4 bases, the J end by 3 bases, with 20 bases between. Germline V gene data show CDR1 as SQVTM and CDR2 as ANQGSEA. CDR3 in amino acids: CSVAGPPGGDTDTQYF. In DNA form, the CDR3 reads TGCAGCGTTGCTGGTCCGCCAGGGGGGGATACAGATACGCAGTATTTT.

The V gene is TRBV11-1, the J gene TRBJ2-3, with a tentative D call TRBD2 (5 bases). Germline loops: CDR1 SGHAT, CDR2 FQDESV (reference sequence). CDR3 length: 15 residues. Trimming pared 3 bases from V and 0 bases from J, leaving 10 bases between. CDR3 nucleotide sequence: TGTGCCAGCAGCTTCCGGCGGAGGAGCACAGATACGCAGTATTTT. Translating it yields CASSFRRRSTDTQYF.

In DNA, the CDR3 is TGTGCCAGCAGCTTAATGAGCAGGGCTGAGACCCAGTACTTC. Translation: CASSLMSRAETQYF. This sequence joins TRBV7-3 and TRBJ2-5; the D gene is possibly TRBD1 (5 bases). V was trimmed by 1 base and J by 5 bases, leaving 11 bases between them. The CDR3 totals 14 residues. Germline lookup yields CDR1 SGHTA and CDR2 FQGTGA.

J is TRBJ1-5 and V is TRBV13; D not certain. The CDR3 extends over 13 amino acids. V dropped 1 base and J dropped 9 bases, with 10 bases sitting between them. CDR1 and CDR2 from the germline V gene are PRHDT and FYEKMQ (reference sequence). The CDR3 here is CASSLDPDGPQHF. For the CDR3, the DNA is TGTGCCAGCAGCTTAGACCCCGACGGGCCCCAGCATTTT.

This chain joins TRBV6-1 and TRBJ2-7, with D possibly matching TRBD1 (6 bases). V lost 6 bases to trimming and J lost 5 bases, with 20 bases between them. The CDR3 extends over 15 amino acids. Germline V gene data show CDR1 as MNHNS and CDR2 as SASEGT. CDR3 sequence: CASRGRTATSDEQYF. The DNA for the CDR3 is TGTGCCAGCAGGGGTCGGACAGCTACTTCGGACGAGCAGTACTTC.

This chain links TRBV15 with TRBJ1-4; tentative D call: TRBD1 (5 bases). Germline V gene sequence: CDR1 LNHNV, CDR2 YYDKDF (reference sequence). CDR3 length equals 16 residues. Trimming pared 1 base from V and 7 bases from J, leaving 16 bases between. This CDR3 is CATSRAGGGGVEKLFF. CDR3 DNA sequence: TGTGCCACCAGCAGAGCCGGCGGCGGAGGGGTTGAAAAACTGTTTTTT.

This clone was found once. This chain connects TRBV5-1 to TRBJ2-7; D gene unclear. Germline-derived CDR1 and CDR2 are SGHRS and YFSETQ. Trimming left V 0 bases short and J 2 bases short, with 9 bases between. CDR3 length: 14 amino acids. In DNA form, the CDR3 reads TGCGCCAGCAGCTTGGCCCCGACCACCTACGAGCAGTACTTC. It translates to CASSLAPTTYEQYF.

The rearrangement uses TRBV4-2 and TRBJ2-1; 9 bases line up with TRBD2. Trimming took 3 bases from V and 7 from J; bases not matched to a gene: 4. The CDR3 loop spans 14 amino acids. Looked up from germline, CDR1 is LGHNA and CDR2 is YNFKEQ. CDR3 sequence (DNA): TGTGCCAGCAGCCATAACCTAGCGGGAAATGAGCAGTTCTTC. As protein: CASSHNLAGNEQFF.

The rearrangement uses TRBV6-1 and TRBJ2-1; TRBD2 agrees at 13 bases. The CDR3 spans 16 residues. The V segment lost 3 bases and the J segment 5 bases; nucleotides outside the gene matches: 4. The germline CDR1 and CDR2 sequences are MNHNS and SASEGT. The CDR3 DNA follows: TGTGCCAGCAGTGACCCGGGACTAGCGGGAAACAATGAGCAGTTCTTC. Translated, it gives CASSDPGLAGNNEQFF.

The chain joins TRBV18 to TRBJ1-2; D possibly corresponds to TRBD1 (5 bases). V was pared by 2 bases and J by 7 bases, with 23 bases between. Germline assignment: CDR1 KGHSH and CDR2 LQKENI. The CDR3 totals 17 residues. The CDR3 sequence is CASSPSGFRTGRFGYTF. The CDR3 DNA is TGTGCCAGCTCACCATCAGGTTTCCGAACAGGACGATTTGGCTACACCTTC. The variable domain in full, with the rest retrieved from reference TRBV18 and TRBJ1-2, is NAGVMQNPRHLVRRRGQEARLRCSPMKGHSHVYWYRQLPEEGLKFMVYLQKENIIDESGMPKERFSAEFPKEGPSILRIQQVVRGDSAAYFCASSPSGFRTGRFGYTFGSGTRLTVV.

Worth noting for this clone: Other DNA sequences in this sample translate to the same CDR3. The genes are TRBV4-1 and TRBJ1-5; D is undetermined. Germline CDR1 reads MGHRA; CDR2 reads YSYEKL. V was cut by 0 bases and J by 8 bases, with 8 bases left in between. The CDR3 sequence is 13 residues long. The CDR3 DNA follows: TGCGCCAGCAGCCAAGAGGCTCCAGAGCCCCAGCATTTT. This translates into CASSQEAPEPQHF.